This TCR beta chain was identified in a study of post-analysis software for immune sequencing data. Libraries were made from TCR beta cDNA, and they carried unique molecular identifiers. MiXCR was run by TCRdb on the PCR reads, yielding one entry per CDR3 protein. Of about 260,000 distinct CDR3 sequences detected, 30% to 45% appear once; the ten largest clones hold around 4.8%. Comment on this clonotype: Its antigen is unidentified.

Study-wide findings and caveats: Four to six TRBV segments, including TRBV5-6, TRBV5-1 and TRBV20-1, were more frequent in patients than controls.

Looked up from germline, CDR1 is SGHRS and CDR2 is YFSETQ. The CDR3 is 15 amino acids. The V segment lost 4 bases and the J segment 4 bases; nucleotides outside the gene matches: 4. This clonotype originated in a girl between 5 and 17 years old with multiple sclerosis. This chain joins TRBV5-1 and TRBJ2-5; TRBD2 aligns across 13 bases. Material for sequencing was blood. CDR3 nucleotides: TGCGCCAGCAGCCGGGGGACTAGCGGGATAGAGACCCAGTACTTC. Encoded protein: CASSRGTSGIETQYF.